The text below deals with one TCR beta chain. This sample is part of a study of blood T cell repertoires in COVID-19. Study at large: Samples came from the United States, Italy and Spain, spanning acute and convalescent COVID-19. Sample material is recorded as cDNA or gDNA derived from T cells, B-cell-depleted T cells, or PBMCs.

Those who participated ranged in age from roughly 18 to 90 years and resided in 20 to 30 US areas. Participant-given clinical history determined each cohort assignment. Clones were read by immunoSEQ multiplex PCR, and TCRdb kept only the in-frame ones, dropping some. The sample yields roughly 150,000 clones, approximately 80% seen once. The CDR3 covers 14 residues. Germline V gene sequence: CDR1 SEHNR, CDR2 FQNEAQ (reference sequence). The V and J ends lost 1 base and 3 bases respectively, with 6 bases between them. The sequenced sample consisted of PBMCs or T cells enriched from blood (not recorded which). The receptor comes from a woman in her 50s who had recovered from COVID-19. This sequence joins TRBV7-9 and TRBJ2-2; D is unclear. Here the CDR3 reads CASSLERDTGELFF. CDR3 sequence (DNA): TGTGCCAGCAGCTTAGAACGGGACACCGGGGAGCTGTTTTTT.